This TCR beta chain emerged from a study of regulatory T cells in long-lasting Graves disease. In building TCR beta libraries, iRepertoire HTBI primers were used together with Arm-PCR of CDR3 regions. TCRdb analysed the multiplex PCR reads with MiXCR anew, one entry per CDR3 protein. Of hundreds of thousands of distinct CDR3 sequences detected, less than 20% appear once; the ten largest clones hold over 20%. Germline V CDR1 and CDR2: MDHEN, SYDVKM. V was clipped by 6 bases and J by 3 bases, with 12 bases between them. The CDR3 is 13 amino acids. Study observations and caveats: Favoring TRBV28, TRBJ1-2 and TRBJ2-5 was a feature seen in persistent disease.

This clonotype was recorded a few times. Its antigen is undetermined. Time point meaning: newly diagnosed GD, antithyroid drugs for less than 3 months. Construction of the TCR library relied on RNA isolated from PBMCs. The chain combines TRBV28 with TRBJ2-7; possible D gene TRBD2, 6 bases. The receptor comes from a female donor with Graves disease. The sample here was peripheral blood mononuclear cells (PBMCs), taken at new diagnosis, from a patient treated with antithyroid drugs. DNA for the CDR3: TGTGCCAGCAGCGGGGACTCCGGCTACGAGCAGTACTTC. Amino acids: CASSGDSGYEQYF.